The 29 T cell receptor beta chains listed next were all sequenced from one sample in a study of cytomegalovirus exposure and HLA in healthy donors. The PCR used 60 Vbeta and 13 Jbeta primers. Profiling relied on immunoSEQ multiplex PCR, and the TCRdb table lists in-frame clones only, not all of them. This sample's clone table lists 150,000 to 250,000 clones. What was sequenced was PBMCs. The receptor set was obtained from a boy between 10 and 17 years old in good health and CMV-seronegative.

This chain links TRBV2 with TRBJ1-1, with D perhaps matching TRBD1 (5 bases). Germline loops: CDR1 SNHLY, CDR2 FYNNEI. The CDR3 covers 16 residues. The V end lost 7 bases, the J end lost 0 bases, and 18 bases lay between the germline ends. The CDR3 loop reads CASKGEGILLNTEAFF. The CDR3 DNA sequence: TGTGCCAGCAAAGGGGAGGGTATTCTGTTGAACACTGAAGCTTTCTTT.

The J gene is TRBJ1-1, the V gene TRBV6-5, with D unclear. There are 14 residues in the CDR3. Germline V CDR1 and CDR2: MNHEY, SVGAGI. V lost 0 bases, J lost 5 bases, and 10 bases lay in between. The CDR3 loop is CASSYSSSVTEAFF. The CDR3 bases are TGTGCCAGCAGTTACTCTTCAAGCGTGACTGAAGCTTTCTTT.

CDR3 sequence: CASSQAQGFGETQYF. CDR3 DNA: TGTGCCAGCAGCCAAGCCCAGGGGTTCGGAGAGACCCAGTACTTC. The V gene is TRBV14, the J gene TRBJ2-5; D might be TRBD1 (6 bases). The CDR3 runs 15 residues. Per germline, CDR1 SGHDN and CDR2 FVKESK. V was pared by 1 base and J by 4 bases, with 13 bases between. Full variable domain (remainder filled in from reference TRBV14 and TRBJ2-5): EAGVTQFPSHSVIEKGQTVTLRCDPISGHDNLYWYRRVMGKEIKFLLHFVKESKQDESGMPNNRFLAERTGGTYSTLKVQPAELEDSGVYFCASSQAQGFGETQYFGPGTRLLVL.

The chain uses TRBV27 and TRBJ1-5; D gene uncertain. The CDR3 covers 14 residues. The V and J ends lost 8 bases and 3 bases respectively, with 14 bases between them. CDR1 is MNHEY, CDR2 SMNVEV, per germline (reference sequence). The DNA of the CDR3 is TGTGCCAGCGGGGAGATCGGCAACAATCAGCCCCAGCATTTT. Translated: CASGEIGNNQPQHF.

V and J are TRBV18 and TRBJ2-3, with TRBD2 as a possible D gene (5 bases). Trimming removed 3 bases at V and 11 bases at J, with 15 bases between. This CDR3 is 13 amino acids long. CDR1 KGHSH and CDR2 LQKENI come from the germline V gene. The CDR3 region is CASSPDRHREQYF. CDR3 DNA: TGTGCCAGCTCACCGGACCGGCACCGGGAGCAGTATTTT.

The chain uses TRBV7-3 and TRBJ1-1; TRBD1 is a possible D gene (5 bases). The germline CDR1 and CDR2 sequences are SGHTA and FQGTGA. This CDR3 is built from 16 residues. V lost 0 bases, J lost 0 bases, and 11 bases lay in between. DNA of the CDR3: TGTGCCAGCAGCTTAACGTTTGACAGAGTGAACACTGAAGCTTTCTTT. Translation gives CASSLTFDRVNTEAFF.

The chain couples TRBV6-4 to TRBJ2-1; TRBD2 aligns across 9 bases. The germline CDR1 and CDR2 sequences are MRHNA and SNTAGT. The junction had 9 bases not matched to a gene; V was cut back by 0 bases and J by 9 bases. This CDR3 has 16 amino acids. CDR3 loop: CASSDSFLAGRGEQFF. The CDR3 DNA reads TGTGCCAGCAGTGACTCGTTTCTAGCGGGGAGGGGTGAGCAGTTCTTC.

The genes are TRBV15 and TRBJ2-1; D gene unclear. The CDR3 totals 14 residues. CDR1 and CDR2 (germline): LNHNV, YYDKDF (reference sequence). The ends were cut back, 2 bases at V and 0 bases at J, with 5 bases in the middle. The CDR3 loop is CATSRPGSYNEQFF. CDR3 bases: TGTGCCACCAGCAGACCCGGCTCCTACAATGAGCAGTTCTTC.

The chain recombines TRBV6-1 with TRBJ2-7; D may be TRBD1 (6 bases). The CDR3 consists of 15 residues. The germline CDR1 and CDR2 sequences are MNHNS and SASEGT. Trimming cost V 2 bases and J 2 bases, with 13 bases left between them. CDR3 residues: CASSEPGTPTYEQYF. CDR3 sequence (DNA): TGTGCCAGCAGTGAACCAGGGACACCTACCTACGAGCAGTACTTC.

CDR3 amino acids: CASSVQGQPHNEQFF. The DNA of the CDR3 is TGTGCCAGCAGCGTACAAGGACAGCCACACAATGAGCAGTTCTTC. The gene calls are TRBV9 and TRBJ2-1; maybe TRBD1 (6 bases). Germline CDR1 SGDLS, CDR2 YYNGEE. There are 15 residues in the CDR3. V lost 1 base, J lost 5 bases, and 13 bases lay in between.

V and J are TRBV7-9 and TRBJ2-3, with D possibly matching TRBD2 (6 bases). The CDR3 has 16 amino acids. Between the trimmed V and J ends, which lost 6 bases and 5 bases, there was a span of 21 bases. Germline CDR1 and CDR2: SEHNR and FQNEAQ (reference sequence). CDR3 DNA: TGTGCCAGCAGGCCAGCTTCCGGGGGAGTGGGAGATACGCAGTATTTT. Protein sequence: CASRPASGGVGDTQYF.

Notes on this clone: An end of the junction does not agree with germline; a read error may underlie this. This chain connects TRBV7-7 to TRBJ1-6, with D hard to call. Germline CDR1 SSHAT, CDR2 FNYEAQ (reference sequence). This CDR3 is built from 13 residues. The CDR3 loop reads CASSLAPGSPLHF. The DNA of the CDR3 is TGTGCTAGCAGCTTAGCGCCCGGTTCACCCCTCCACTTT.

Comment on this clone: The conserved final phenylalanine or tryptophan is absent from the CDR3, which likely points to a read error. The rearrangement links TRBV30 to TRBJ1-1; 7 nucleotides line up with TRBD1. Trimming cost V 4 bases and J 4 bases; bases outside gene matches: 6. This CDR3 has 13 residues. From germline, CDR1 is GTSNPN and CDR2 SVGIG (reference sequence). This CDR3 is CAWIRAGGTEAFL. CDR3 coding DNA: TGTGCCTGGATACGGGCAGGGGGCACTGAAGCTTTCCTT.

The chain uses TRBV11-1 and TRBJ2-7, with D tentatively TRBD1 (6 bases). V lost 1 base and J 6 bases, leaving 16 bases between the germline ends. The CDR3 sequence is 15 residues long. Germline V gene sequence: CDR1 SGHAT, CDR2 FQDESV (reference sequence). CDR3 DNA sequence: TGTGCCAGCAGCTTAGTTGGGGCAGGGGCACTCGAGCAGTACTTC. Its translation: CASSLVGAGALEQYF.

The V and J genes are TRBV10-3 and TRBJ1-2, with a possible D match to TRBD1 (5 bases). Germline assignment: CDR1 ENHRY and CDR2 SYGVKD. The CDR3 is 15 amino acids. Trimming removed 2 bases at V and 2 bases at J, with 12 bases between. The CDR3 loop is CAISELTGTNYGYTF. The CDR3 nucleotides read TGTGCCATCAGTGAGCTAACAGGAACGAACTATGGCTACACCTTC.

DNA for the CDR3: TGTGCCAGTAGTATAGTTCCGGACATCCCCCAGCATTTT. The encoded protein is CASSIVPDIPQHF. The chain is built from TRBV19 and TRBJ1-5; D might be TRBD1 (5 bases). The CDR3 loop spans 13 amino acids. Trimming shortened V by 1 base and J by 10 bases, and 11 bases separated the two germline ends. CDR1 is LNHDA and CDR2 is SQIVND in the germline V gene (reference sequence).

The V call is TRBV11-3, the J call TRBJ2-7, with a possible D match to TRBD2 (6 bases). V was cut by 5 bases and J by 3 bases, with 11 bases left in between. Germline V gives CDR1 SGHNT, CDR2 YENEEA. The CDR3 is made up of 13 amino acids. CDR3 sequence reads: CASSQGGSYEQYF. The CDR3 DNA reads TGTGCCAGCAGCCAAGGAGGGAGCTACGAGCAGTACTTC. Based on the CDR3 plus reference TRBV11-3 and TRBJ2-7, the full variable domain is EAGVVQSPRYKIIEKKQPVAFWCNPISGHNTLYWYLQNLGQGPELLIRYENEEAVDDSQLPKDRFSAERLKGVDSTLKIQPAELGDSAVYLCASSQGGSYEQYFGPGTRLTVT.

The rearrangement uses TRBV15 and TRBJ1-2; 7 nucleotides agree with TRBD1. The V segment lost 3 bases and the J segment 3 bases; nucleotides outside the gene matches: 7. The germline gives CDR1 LNHNV, CDR2 YYDKDF (reference sequence). The CDR3 sequence is 15 residues long. CDR3 nucleotides: TGTGCCACCAGCAGGGGCCCAACAGGGGACTATGGCTACACCTTC. Translated, it gives CATSRGPTGDYGYTF.

The rearrangement links TRBV9 to TRBJ1-1; 8 bases align to TRBD1. CDR1 is SGDLS, CDR2 YYNGEE, per germline. J gave up 4 bases and V 6 bases, and 5 bases lay outside the gene matches. The CDR3 has 13 amino acids. CDR3 nucleotides: TGTGCCAGCACGGACAGGGAGAGCACTGAAGCTTTCTTT. Protein product: CASTDRESTEAFF.

The J gene is TRBJ2-7, the V gene TRBV19, with 7 bases matching TRBD1. The trim removed 5 bases at V and 1 base at J, leaving 14 bases unmatched. The germline V gene encodes CDR1 LNHDA and CDR2 SQIVND (reference sequence). The CDR3 has 17 amino acids. CDR3 bases: TGTGCCAGTAGTTCACCAGCAAGGACAGGATCTTCCTACGAGCAGTACTTC. This encodes CASSSPARTGSSYEQYF.

J is TRBJ1-1 and V is TRBV9, with a tentative D call TRBD1 (6 bases). Germline CDR1 is SGDLS and CDR2 is YYNGEE. The V end lost 4 bases, the J end lost 0 bases, and 10 bases lay between the germline ends. The CDR3 totals 14 residues. CDR3 protein: CASSPRDMNTEAFF. As DNA, the CDR3 is TGTGCCAGCAGCCCCAGGGACATGAACACTGAAGCTTTCTTT.

The chain joins TRBV29-1 to TRBJ2-1; a weak D match, TRBD1 (5 bases). Germline CDR1 SQVTM, CDR2 ANQGSEA. The V end was cut by 5 bases, the J end by 3 bases, with 14 bases between. The CDR3 loop spans 14 amino acids. The CDR3 sequence is CSVPGRAVYNEQFF. Written as DNA, the CDR3 is TGCAGCGTTCCCGGCAGGGCCGTCTACAATGAGCAGTTCTTC.

V usage is TRBV9 and J usage is TRBJ2-5, with a possible D match to TRBD2 (6 bases). Trimming removed 1 base at V and 2 bases at J, with 9 bases between. This CDR3 is built from 14 residues. Germline V CDR1 and CDR2: SGDLS, YYNGEE. This CDR3 reads CASSVLAGQETQYF. The DNA for the CDR3 is TGTGCCAGCAGCGTACTGGCGGGACAAGAGACCCAGTACTTC.

This chain links TRBV7-9 with TRBJ2-5; the D gene is possibly TRBD1 (6 bases). The length of the CDR3 is 14 residues. V lost 5 bases to trimming and J lost 5 bases, with 15 bases between them. The germline CDR1 and CDR2 sequences are SEHNR and FQNEAQ (reference sequence). The CDR3 DNA is TGTGCCAGCAGCCGGACAGACCTTCTGGAGACCCAGTACTTC. Amino acids: CASSRTDLLETQYF.

The chain couples TRBV11-2 to TRBJ1-2; tentatively, D is TRBD1 (5 bases). This CDR3 has 15 amino acids. Trimming pared 5 bases from V and 0 bases from J, leaving 13 bases between. Germline V gene data show CDR1 as SGHAT and CDR2 as FQNNGV. The CDR3 DNA sequence: TGTGCCAGCAGCCCCGGGGGGTACCCTAACTATGGCTACACCTTC. Amino acid sequence: CASSPGGYPNYGYTF.

The chain carries TRBV4-2 and TRBJ2-5; D not certain. TRBJ2-7 matches the DNA end more closely, so the J call is doubtful. The germline V gene has CDR1 LGHNA and CDR2 YNFKEQ. This CDR3 has 13 residues. CDR3 sequence: CASSQDLLYEQYF. DNA of the CDR3: TGTGCCAGCAGCCAAGATCTGCTCTACGAGCAGTACTTC.

The chain carries TRBV7-8 and TRBJ2-7, with a weak D call TRBD2 (7 bases). V was pared by 4 bases and J by 4 bases, with 17 bases between. This CDR3 has 15 amino acids. Germline V gene lookup returns CDR1 SGHVS and CDR2 FQNEAQ. Written as DNA, the CDR3 is TGTGCCAGCAGCTACGACGGGGCGGGGGCGTACGAGCAGTACTTC. It specifies CASSYDGAGAYEQYF.

V and J are TRBV5-1 and TRBJ2-2; 7 positions agree with TRBD2. The CDR3 has 16 residues. Losses at the gene ends were 2 bases for V and 0 bases for J; bases not matched to a gene: 4. Germline V gives CDR1 SGHRS, CDR2 YFSETQ. CDR3 amino acids: CASSLYGGSNTGELFF. The CDR3 DNA sequence: TGCGCCAGCAGCTTATACGGGGGGTCGAACACCGGGGAGCTGTTTTTT.

The genes are TRBV4-1 and TRBJ1-1; perhaps TRBD1 as D (6 bases). Per germline, CDR1 MGHRA and CDR2 YSYEKL. The CDR3 contains 15 residues. V lost 1 base and J 4 bases, leaving 13 bases between the germline ends. The chain's CDR3 is CASSQGQGGVTEAFF. The CDR3 bases are TGCGCCAGCAGCCAAGGACAAGGGGGGGTCACTGAAGCTTTCTTT.